This TCR beta chain was recorded in a study of blood T cells in healthy people across ages. Study in general: T cells yielded about one barcoded beta molecule per two cells through template switching.

Donors gave 8 to 10 milliliters of peripheral blood apiece. Primers used in a second PCR of roughly 7 to 12 cycles were a sample-barcoded 5' primer and a J-beta primer mix. Each sample yielded at least 2.5 million CDR3-containing paired-end reads. TCRdb called the 5' RACE reads again in MiXCR, with one record for every CDR3 protein. Altogether about 1.6 million distinct CDR3 sequences are present, approximately 32% being singletons, with the ten largest covering about 11%. This clonotype was recorded at least ten times. No antigen is known for it. At one of its ends the junction is not consistent with the germline gene, which may arise from a read error. Germline V lookup: CDR1 SGHRS, CDR2 YFSETQ. The CDR3 has 14 residues. Overall study results and limits: Older individuals had lower TCR beta diversity per million T cells (the decline was roughly linear).

The sequence came from a woman aged 25 to 39 in good health. J is TRBJ2-1 and V is TRBV5-1; 12 nucleotides align to TRBD2. Sequenced sample: blood. The CDR3 DNA follows: TGTGCCAGCAGCCTAGCGGGAGGGGACAATGAGCAGTTCTTC. It is translated as CASSLAGGDNEQFF.